This T cell receptor beta chain comes out of a study of early T cells in non-severe SARS-CoV-2 infection. Study context: Sequencing used unsorted whole-blood bulk RNA, so chains lack pairing. Whole-study results and caveats: VDJdb-based annotation leaned toward anti-spike CD8 responses and missed private and CD4 specificities.

Germline CDR1 reads MNHNY; CDR2 reads SVGAGI (reference sequence). Unmatched junction bases numbered 12, after V lost 7 bases and J lost 7 bases. The CDR3 extends over 14 amino acids. Unique molecular identifiers were affixed to single, distinct cDNA molecules. TCRdb re-analysed the 5' RACE reads in MiXCR, keeping a single row per CDR3 protein. The sample consists of approximately 100,000 distinct CDR3 sequences, approximately 11% of them appearing once. This clonotype has ten or more counts. Its target is not known. The source of this sequence is an adult who was a healthcare worker with PCR-confirmed SARS-CoV-2 infection or an uninfected control (not recorded which). The chain links TRBV6-6 to TRBJ2-5; 7 bases are a match to TRBD2. The sample comprised whole blood. The CDR3 coding sequence is TGTGCCAGCAAGGACGGGGGGAGTTCGGTGACCCAGTACTTC. Translating it yields CASKDGGSSVTQYF.